This T cell receptor (beta chain) appears in the sequencing data of a study of CD8 T cells in Susac syndrome. Findings and limits, study-wide: Susac-specific public clones were found in both the total CD8+ and the CD8+ TEMRA repertoires, with about 17 in the former and roughly 5 in the latter.

Reverse transcription used roughly 0.45 to 1 ug RNA and random hexamers. A single record per CDR3 protein comes from TCRdb applying MiXCR to the immunoSEQ multiplex PCR reads. The table includes about 110,000 distinct CDR3 sequences, roughly 94% detected once. Points on this clonotype: Its antigen is currently unknown.

Sequencing of TCR beta was performed on blood CD8+ and CD4+ T cells. What was sequenced was CD8+ T cells from PBMCs. This receptor was taken from a human donor with Susac syndrome.

The CDR3 spells CATSTPTGTLGYTF. The CDR3 nucleotides are TGTGCCACCAGCACCCCGACCGGGACTCTTGGCTACACCTTC. The chain joins TRBV15 to TRBJ1-2; TRBD1 is a possible D gene (5 bases). Germline loops: CDR1 LNHNV, CDR2 YYDKDF (reference sequence). Trimming took 4 bases from V and 7 from J, leaving 16 bases between them. The CDR3 extends over 14 amino acids.